This T cell receptor (beta chain) came from a study of yellow fever vaccine responses in identical twins. Overall study results and limits: Among the twins, the vaccine T cell response reportedly seemed partly convergent and partly personalized.

From the RT-PCR reads, TCRdb called clonotypes with MiXCR, one entry per CDR3 protein. The table includes about 600 distinct CDR3 sequences, roughly 85% detected once. The CDR3 loop spans 12 amino acids. V trimming: 8 bases; J trimming: 14 bases; junction bases outside the gene matches: 8. In germline, CDR1 is SNHLY, CDR2 FYNNEI. About this clonotype: As yet, its antigen is unknown.

The TCR sequence derives from a female donor who received the yellow fever vaccine. The V and J genes are TRBV2 and TRBJ2-1; 11 bases agree with TRBD2. This specimen consisted of T cells from blood (PBMCs), unsorted or a sorted subset (not recorded which), obtained before or after yellow fever vaccination (not recorded which). This chain's CDR3 is CASGTSGNGKFF. In DNA form, the CDR3 reads TGTGCCAGCGGGACTAGCGGTAACGGGAAGTTCTTC.